This entry lists 3 T cell receptor beta chains sequenced from one sample in a study of technical replicates of blood from a few donors. Sequencing was performed with immunoSEQ multiplex PCR; in TCRdb, only in-frame clones are kept and a portion is missing. The table shows fewer than 100,000 clones, with 89% occurring only once. The sample taken for sequencing was T cells isolated from PBMCs. These receptor sequences come from a human donor in good health.

This CDR3 reads CASSLPEGDIQYF. The CDR3 DNA reads as TGTGCCAGCAGTTTACCCGAGGGGGACATTCAGTACTTC. The chain combines TRBV28 with TRBJ2-4; a possible D gene is TRBD1 (6 bases). V was pared by 2 bases and J by 8 bases, with 10 bases between. From germline, CDR1 is MDHEN and CDR2 SYDVKM. The length of the CDR3 is 13 residues.

This chain connects TRBV30 to TRBJ2-7, with 9 bases identical to TRBD1. This CDR3 is built from 13 residues. Germline V lookup: CDR1 GTSNPN, CDR2 SVGIG (reference sequence). V lost 8 bases to trimming and J lost 5 bases; unmatched junction nucleotides: 10. CDR3 bases: TGTGCCCGCCAACAGGGGGCCGGCGACGAGCAGTACTTC. Protein: CARQQGAGDEQYF.

The chain employs TRBV19 and TRBJ2-7, with D possibly being TRBD1 (5 bases). Germline loops: CDR1 LNHDA, CDR2 SQIVND (reference sequence). With 0 bases removed from V and 2 bases from J, the gap between germline ends came to 14 bases. The CDR3 covers 16 residues. CDR3 sequence: CASSIEGEGVAYEQYF. The CDR3 nucleotides read TGTGCCAGTAGTATAGAAGGGGAAGGGGTGGCCTACGAGCAGTACTTC. Complete variable domain (other parts from reference TRBV19 and TRBJ2-7): DGGITQSPKYLFRKEGQNVTLSCEQNLNHDAMYWYRQDPGQGLRLIYYSQIVNDFQKGDIAEGYSVSREKKESFPLTVTSAQKNPTAFYLCASSIEGEGVAYEQYFGPGTRLTVT.